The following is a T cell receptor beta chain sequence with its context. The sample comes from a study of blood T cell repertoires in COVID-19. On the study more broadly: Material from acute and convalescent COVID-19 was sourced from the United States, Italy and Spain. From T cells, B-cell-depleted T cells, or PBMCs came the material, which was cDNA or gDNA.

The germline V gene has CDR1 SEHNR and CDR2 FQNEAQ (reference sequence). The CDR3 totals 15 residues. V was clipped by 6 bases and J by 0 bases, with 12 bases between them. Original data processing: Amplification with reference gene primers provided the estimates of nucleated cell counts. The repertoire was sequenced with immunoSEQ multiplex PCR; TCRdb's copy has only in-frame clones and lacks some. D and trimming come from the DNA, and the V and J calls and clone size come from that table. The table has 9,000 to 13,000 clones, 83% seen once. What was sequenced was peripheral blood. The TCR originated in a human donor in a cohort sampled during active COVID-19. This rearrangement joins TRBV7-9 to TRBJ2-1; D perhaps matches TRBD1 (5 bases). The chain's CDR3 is CASSLQVSSYNEQFF. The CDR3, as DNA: TGTGCCAGCAGTTTACAGGTTAGCTCCTACAATGAGCAGTTCTTC.